This TCR beta chain was obtained from a study of blood T cell repertoires in COVID-19. Looking at the study overall: Donors in the United States, Italy and Spain gave samples during acute or convalescent COVID-19. T cells, B-cell-depleted T cells, or PBMCs provided the cDNA or gDNA that served as material.

This CDR3 is built from 15 residues. Germline V lookup: CDR1 SGHAT, CDR2 FQNNGV. V lost 0 bases to trimming and J lost 7 bases; unmatched junction nucleotides: 1. This table comes from immunoSEQ multiplex PCR, and its TCRdb copy is limited to in-frame clones, with some not included. The top ten clones hold 20% to 30% of a sample with around 180,000 clones, roughly nine tenths of them seen once. The rearrangement joins TRBV11-2 to TRBJ1-6, with 9 bases that match TRBD1. This receptor was identified in a man between 60 and 75 years old with acute or convalescent COVID-19. The sequenced sample was peripheral blood. DNA for the CDR3: TGTGCCAGCAGCTTAGAGGACAGGGGAAATTCACCCCTCCACTTT. Its translation is CASSLEDRGNSPLHF.